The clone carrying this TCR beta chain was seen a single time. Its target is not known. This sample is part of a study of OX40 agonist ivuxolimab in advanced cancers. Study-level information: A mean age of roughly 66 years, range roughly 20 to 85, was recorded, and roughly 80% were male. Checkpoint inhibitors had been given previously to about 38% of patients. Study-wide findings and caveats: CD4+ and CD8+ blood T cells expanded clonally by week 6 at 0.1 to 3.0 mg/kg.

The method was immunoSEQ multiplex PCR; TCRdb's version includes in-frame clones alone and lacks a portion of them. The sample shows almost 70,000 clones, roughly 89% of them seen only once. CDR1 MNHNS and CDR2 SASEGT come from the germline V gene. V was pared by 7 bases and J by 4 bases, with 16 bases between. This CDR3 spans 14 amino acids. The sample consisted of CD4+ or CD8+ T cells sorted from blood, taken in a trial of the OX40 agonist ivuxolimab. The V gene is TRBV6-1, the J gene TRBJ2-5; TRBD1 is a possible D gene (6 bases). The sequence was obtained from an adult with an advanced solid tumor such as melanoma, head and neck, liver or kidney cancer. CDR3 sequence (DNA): TGTGCCAGCAACAGGGACCGAGGGAGAGAGACCCAGTACTTC. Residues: CASNRDRGRETQYF.